This T cell receptor (beta chain) comes out of a study of cytomegalovirus exposure and HLA in healthy donors. The germline gives CDR1 SGHTA, CDR2 FQGNSA. Trimming took off 1 base at V and 0 bases at J, with 10 bases between the two ends. The CDR3 sequence is 16 residues long. As for this clone: The antigen is undetermined.

Whole-study results and caveats: According to the study, around 180 TCR beta chains were cytomegalovirus-associated. In vitro experiments confirmed that a few CMV-associated chains were specific for CMV antigens.

The protocol was immunoSEQ multiplex PCR, while the TCRdb copy is restricted to in-frame clones and leaves out a portion. The data show roughly 60,000 clones, roughly 90% seen once. The sequenced material came from PBMCs. This rearrangement joins TRBV7-2 to TRBJ2-1; D may be TRBD1 (6 bases). The TCR originated in a woman aged 30 to 39 in good health and CMV-seronegative. Here the CDR3 DNA reads TGTGCCAGCAGCTTAGAGGGGGTAAGCTCCTACAATGAGCAGTTCTTC. Translated, it gives CASSLEGVSSYNEQFF.